This TCR beta chain was retrieved from a study of technical replicates of blood from a handful of donors. TCRdb's table, derived via immunoSEQ multiplex PCR, lists solely in-frame clones and lacks some. The table has tens of thousands of clones, around 97% seen once; the top ten hold 0.15% to 0.25%. The CDR3 is 16 residues long. CDR1 and CDR2 (germline): LGHNT, FRNRAP. Trimming stripped 3 bases from V and 2 bases from J, with 14 bases between. Sequenced sample: T cells isolated from PBMCs. The sequence was collected from a human donor in good health. This chain uses TRBV12-5 with TRBJ2-1; possibly TRBD2 for D (6 bases). CDR3 protein: CASGFGAGNTYNEQFF. The CDR3 DNA reads as TGTGCTAGTGGTTTCGGAGCGGGTAACACCTACAATGAGCAGTTCTTC.